These 10 T cell receptor beta chains originate from one sample sequenced in a study of T cells in women clearing cervical HPV infection. Sequenced by immunoSEQ multiplex PCR; TCRdb stores in-frame clones only, minus some. This repertoire includes approximately 37,000 clones. The sequencing sample was made of blood buffy coat. The receptors here all came from a woman between 18 and 75 years old with a cervical HPV16 infection that either progressed to CIN3+ or cleared (not recorded which).

Notes on this clone: The read stops 3 residues short of the end of the CDR3; the missing end is completed from the germline J gene. The rearrangement links TRBV30 to TRBJ2-1; 7 positions agree with TRBD2. The V gene end was trimmed by 0 bases and the J gene end by 6 bases; junction bases not matched to a gene: 2. Germline CDR1 is GTSNPN and CDR2 is SVGIG (reference sequence). This CDR3 is built from 13 residues. The CDR3 region is CAWSVGGGNEQFF. The part of the CDR3 DNA that was read is TGTGCCTGGAGTGTGGGGGGGGGCAATGAG. The whole variable domain, filled in from reference TRBV30 and TRBJ2-1, reads SQTIHQWPATLVQPVGSPLSLECTVEGTSNPNLYWYRQAAGRGLQLLFYSVGIGQISSEVPQNLSASRPQDRQFILSSKKLLLSDSGFYLCAWSVGGGNEQFFGPGTRLTVL.

To note about this clone: The read finishes 3 residues shy of the CDR3 end, and the germline J gene is used to complete it. V is TRBV2 and J is TRBJ1-2; TRBD1 might be the D (5 bases). Germline CDR1 and CDR2: SNHLY and FYNNEI. The V end was cut by 8 bases, the J end by 3 bases, with 10 bases between. The CDR3 extends over 12 amino acids. CDR3: CASWVGDYGYTF. Partial CDR3 DNA: TGTGCCAGCTGGGTAGGGGACTATGGC.

For this clone: The read terminates 3 residues before the CDR3 end, so the remaining end is supplied by the germline J gene. The chain couples TRBV5-1 to TRBJ2-1; 7 bases line up with TRBD1. Germline assignment: CDR1 SGHRS and CDR2 YFSETQ. The V gene end was trimmed by 4 bases and the J gene end by 6 bases; junction bases not matched to a gene: 7. The CDR3 runs 14 residues. Here the CDR3 reads CASSQGVSSNEQFF. The covered CDR3 bases are TGCGCCAGCAGCCAGGGGGTATCTAGCAATGAG.

Of note for this clone: The missing CDR3 end, 3 residues past where the read stops, is filled in from the germline J gene. This chain uses TRBV7-9 with TRBJ1-5; 8 nucleotides align to TRBD1. This CDR3 comprises 14 residues. V trimming: 4 bases; J trimming: 4 bases; junction bases outside the gene matches: 3. The germline V gene encodes CDR1 SEHNR and CDR2 FQNEAQ (reference sequence). The part of the CDR3 DNA that was read is TGTGCCAGCAGCTCTGGACAGGGTAATCAGCCC. It is translated as CASSSGQGNQP. The entire CDR3 protein reads CASSSGQGNQPQHF.

About this clone: The read halts 3 residues ahead of the CDR3 end, with the missing end drawn from the germline J gene. This rearrangement joins TRBV5-1 to TRBJ1-1; D unclear. Trimming pared 0 bases from V and 4 bases from J, leaving 4 bases between. CDR3 length equals 12 residues. Germline V gives CDR1 SGHRS, CDR2 YFSETQ. The CDR3 bases that were read are TGCGCCAGCAGCTTGGAAGGCACTGAA. It translates to CASSLEGTE. The entire CDR3 protein reads CASSLEGTEAFF.

Notes on this clone: Read coverage stops 3 residues before the CDR3 terminus; the germline J gene supplies the remainder. This chain links TRBV20-1 with TRBJ1-2; 7 bases map to TRBD1. After removal of 6 bases from V and 0 bases from J, the junction contained 7 bases not matched to a gene. This CDR3 has 14 amino acids. Germline-derived CDR1 and CDR2 are DFQATT and SNEGSKA (reference sequence). Partial CDR3 DNA: TGCAGTGCACCGACAGGGAACTCTAACTATGGC. Encoded protein: CSAPTGNSNYG. The whole CDR3 sequence is CSAPTGNSNYGYTF.

As concerns this clone: Read sequence stops 3 residues before the CDR3 end, and the germline J gene provides the missing end. The J gene is TRBJ1-1, the V gene TRBV29-1; no firm D call. This CDR3 has 13 amino acids. V dropped 0 bases and J dropped 6 bases, with 11 bases sitting between them. Germline values: CDR1 SQVTM, CDR2 ANQGSEA. The chain's CDR3 is CSVEDRVSAEAFF. The DNA read from the CDR3 is TGCAGCGTTGAAGATCGGGTATCTGCTGAA.

Remarks on this clone: The read ends 3 residues before the CDR3 terminus; that terminus is restored from the germline J gene. Different DNA sequences within this sample yield the same CDR3. J is TRBJ2-2 and V is TRBV11-2; the D gene is possibly TRBD2 (5 bases). The CDR3 totals 14 residues. The V end lost 0 bases, the J end lost 5 bases, and 7 bases lay between the germline ends. Looked up from germline, CDR1 is SGHAT and CDR2 is FQNNGV. The CDR3 here is CASSLDRGTGELFF. The CDR3 DNA, read in part, is TGTGCCAGCAGCTTAGATCGGGGTACCGGGGAG. Filled out from reference TRBV11-2 and TRBJ2-2, the complete variable domain reads EAGVAQSPRYKIIEKRQSVAFWCNPISGHATLYWYQQILGQGPKLLIQFQNNGVVDDSQLPKDRFSAERLKGVDSTLKIQPAKLEDSAVYLCASSLDRGTGELFFGEGSRLTVL.

A note on this clone: The read halts 3 residues ahead of the CDR3 end, with the missing end drawn from the germline J gene. The rearrangement uses TRBV2 and TRBJ2-5; TRBD2 might be the D (7 bases). The V end lost 8 bases, the J end lost 5 bases, and 18 bases lay between the germline ends. Germline CDR1 is SNHLY and CDR2 is FYNNEI. CDR3 length: 14 residues. The CDR3 bases that were read are TGTGCCAGCCCCCTTGAGAGGGGGGGGGAGACC. Residues: CASPLERGGET. The full CDR3 is CASPLERGGETQYF.

With respect to this clone: The DNA ends 3 residues before the CDR3 does, and the rest of the CDR3 is filled in from the germline J gene. The V gene is TRBV7-3, the J gene TRBJ1-2, with D uncertain. This CDR3 is 15 amino acids long. CDR1 and CDR2 from the germline V gene are SGHTA and FQGTGA. CDR3 amino acids: CASSLGGRATDTYTF. The DNA read from the CDR3 is TGTGCCAGCAGCTTGGGCGGGAGGGCCACAGATACC.